The next 17 T cell receptor beta chains were all read from a single sample in a study of T cell repertoires in cytomegalovirus infection. One entry per CDR3 protein results from TCRdb running MiXCR on the reads. Here the sample spans some 350,000 distinct CDR3 sequences, 25% to 35% being singletons. The antigens of these receptors remain unknown. The source material was cultured PBMCs, sampled from culture after CMV antigen stimulation. The receptors were sampled from a human donor in good health (CMV status not recorded). Some clones in this sample may be carry-over from other donors' samples.

DNA of the CDR3: TGTGCCACCAGTGGCGGGGGCGGGCAGCCCCAGCATTTT. It yields the protein CATSGGGGQPQHF. The chain employs TRBV24-1 and TRBJ1-5, with D possibly matching TRBD1 (6 bases). CDR3 length: 13 amino acids. Trimming cost V 5 bases and J 7 bases, with 11 bases left between them. From germline, CDR1 is KGHDR and CDR2 SFDVKD.

The chain couples TRBV6-1 to TRBJ1-6, with D unclear. Germline CDR1 MNHNS, CDR2 SASEGT. This CDR3 is 15 amino acids long. Trimming took 7 bases from V and 7 from J, leaving 17 bases between them. The CDR3 region has the DNA TGTGCCAGCAAACCGGACCCGGCTAACAATTCACCCCTCCACTTT. It specifies CASKPDPANNSPLHF.

The gene calls are TRBV5-1 and TRBJ1-3; TRBD1 is a possible D gene (5 bases). CDR1 SGHRS and CDR2 YFSETQ come from the germline V gene. The CDR3 extends over 15 amino acids. V was shortened by 4 bases and J by 0 bases, with 11 bases between the two germline ends. CDR3 sequence: CASSGTGDSGNTIYF. For the CDR3, the DNA is TGCGCCAGCAGCGGGACGGGGGACTCTGGAAACACCATATATTTT.

This clonotype was observed a handful of times. The genes are TRBV7-6 and TRBJ2-3; 7 bases agree with TRBD1. The CDR3 contains 19 residues. J gave up 4 bases and V 2 bases, and 18 bases lay outside the gene matches. Germline lookup yields CDR1 SGHVS and CDR2 FNYEAQ. For the CDR3, the DNA is TGTGCCAGCAGCTTAAGTTTGAGGACAGGAGAAAGGTTCTCAGATACGCAGTATTTT. It encodes CASSLSLRTGERFSDTQYF. The full variable domain, completed using reference TRBV7-6 and TRBJ2-3, is GAGVSQSPRYKVTKRGQDVALRCDPISGHVSLYWYRQALGQGPEFLTYFNYEAQQDKSGLPNDRFSAERPEGSISTLTIQRTEQRDSAMYRCASSLSLRTGERFSDTQYFGPGTRLTVL.

The V gene is TRBV20-1, the J gene TRBJ2-6; D tentatively reads TRBD1 or TRBD2 (5 bases each). Trimming shortened V by 5 bases and J by 0 bases, and 17 bases separated the two germline ends. The germline V gene has CDR1 DFQATT and CDR2 SNEGSKA (reference sequence). CDR3 length: 17 amino acids. CDR3 region: CSALARDVASGANVLTF. The CDR3 DNA reads TGCAGTGCTCTGGCTCGGGACGTCGCCTCTGGGGCCAACGTCCTGACTTTC.

The sample holds a few counts of this clonotype. This CDR3 reads CASSSGQGFNQPQHF. The CDR3 nucleotides are TGTGCCAGCAGCTCAGGACAGGGCTTTAATCAGCCCCAGCATTTT. The J gene is TRBJ1-5, the V gene TRBV5-6, with 8 bases identical to TRBD1. Germline V gene data show CDR1 as SGHDT and CDR2 as YYEEEE. This CDR3 contains 15 residues. V shed 3 bases, J shed 4 bases, and the junction held 6 bases outside the gene matches.

This clonotype showed up just a few times. The chain uses TRBV12-3 or TRBV12-4 and TRBJ2-7; the match to TRBD1 covers 7 bases. This CDR3 has 14 amino acids. The V gene end was trimmed by 6 bases and the J gene end by 9 bases; junction bases not matched to a gene: 14. CDR3 region: CASSPGTEGLRQYF. CDR3 bases: TGTGCCAGCAGCCCCGGGACAGAAGGTCTAAGGCAGTACTTC.

This clonotype was seen ten or more times. The rearrangement links TRBV7-2 to TRBJ2-5; D possibly corresponds to TRBD1 (5 bases). Germline V CDR1 and CDR2: SGHTA, FQGNSA. The CDR3 totals 14 residues. V was pared by 2 bases and J by 3 bases, with 10 bases between. In DNA, the CDR3 is TGTGCCAGCAGCTTACCGCCAGGGAAAGAGACCCAGTACTTC. Its translation: CASSLPPGKETQYF.

This chain links TRBV7-2 with TRBJ1-2; 7 bases align to TRBD1. The length of the CDR3 is 15 residues. Germline CDR1 is SGHTA and CDR2 is FQGNSA. J gave up 8 bases and V 5 bases, and 14 bases lay outside the gene matches. The CDR3 protein is CASSPGRQGVEGYTF. The CDR3 DNA reads as TGTGCCAGCAGCCCCGGAAGACAGGGTGTAGAGGGCTACACCTTC. Based on the CDR3 plus reference TRBV7-2 and TRBJ1-2, the full variable domain is GAGVSQSPSNKVTEKGKDVELRCDPISGHTALYWYRQSLGQGLEFLIYFQGNSAPDKSGLPSDRFSAERTGGSVSTLTIQRTQQEDSAVYLCASSPGRQGVEGYTFGSGTRLTVV.

This clonotype was recorded at least ten times. This chain connects TRBV12-3 or TRBV12-4 to TRBJ1-1; D not resolved. The CDR3 covers 13 residues. The V end lost 3 bases, the J end lost 11 bases, and 16 bases lay between the germline ends. DNA of the CDR3: TGTGCCAGCAGTTTGGAACTGAGACTACAGGCTTTCTTT. It encodes CASSLELRLQAFF.

This clonotype appeared many times. The chain employs TRBV7-2 and TRBJ2-2; possibly TRBD2 for D (6 bases). Germline CDR1 and CDR2: SGHTA and FQGNSA. This CDR3 is 14 amino acids long. Trimming took off 2 bases at V and 7 bases at J, with 11 bases between the two ends. The DNA for the CDR3 is TGTGCCAGCAGCTTAATCGGGGGAGGCGGGGAGCTGTTTTTT. Translation gives CASSLIGGGGELFF.

The gene calls are TRBV12-3 or TRBV12-4 and TRBJ1-1, with 9 nucleotides matching TRBD1. The CDR3 has 14 residues. The trim removed 5 bases at V and 5 bases at J, leaving 6 bases unmatched. In DNA form, the CDR3 reads TGTGCCAGCAGTGCACAGGGGGCGGAAACTGAAGCTTTCTTT. Protein: CASSAQGAETEAFF.

This clonotype appeared a few times. This chain uses TRBV3-1 with TRBJ1-1, with D unclear. With 0 bases removed from V and 3 bases from J, the gap between germline ends came to 8 bases. CDR1 LGHDT and CDR2 YNNKEL come from the germline V gene (reference sequence). This CDR3 contains 14 residues. Written as DNA, the CDR3 is TGTGCCAGCAGCCAAGAAGAAGGTTACACTGAAGCTTTCTTT. Translating it yields CASSQEEGYTEAFF.

The chain employs TRBV12-3 or TRBV12-4 and TRBJ2-2, with D perhaps TRBD1 (5 bases). This CDR3 is built from 15 residues. Trimming removed 6 bases at V and 6 bases at J, with 17 bases between. CDR3 protein: CASSVHKGRPGELFF. Written as DNA, the CDR3 is TGTGCCAGCAGCGTACATAAGGGGCGCCCCGGGGAGCTGTTTTTT.

This clonotype was found many times. This sequence joins TRBV6-5 and TRBJ2-7; a weak D match, TRBD1 (7 bases). Trimming took 0 bases from V and 8 from J, leaving 17 bases between them. The CDR3 is 15 amino acids. Germline V CDR1 and CDR2: MNHEY, SVGAGI. This CDR3 is CASSYSQGGTPKQYF. The CDR3 DNA follows: TGTGCCAGCAGTTACTCCCAGGGGGGCACTCCTAAGCAGTACTTC.

The chain combines TRBV19 with TRBJ1-6; no definite D call. Germline CDR1 is LNHDA and CDR2 is SQIVND (reference sequence). The V gene lost 6 bases and the J gene lost 2 bases, with 23 bases spanning the gap. The CDR3 is 19 amino acids. CDR3 sequence (DNA): TGTGCCAGTAGCGAGTGGGATTCGGGTTTCAAGCCCTATAATTCACCCCTCCACTTT. Residues: CASSEWDSGFKPYNSPLHF.

This clonotype was counted ten times or more. This sequence joins TRBV6-5 and TRBJ1-6; 7 positions match TRBD1. The junction had 6 bases not matched to a gene; V was cut back by 0 bases and J by 7 bases. Looked up from germline, CDR1 is MNHEY and CDR2 is SVGAGI. The CDR3 spans 16 residues. As DNA, the CDR3 is TGTGCCAGCAGTTACTCTCGGACAGGCAAAAATTCACCCCTCCACTTT. Encoded protein: CASSYSRTGKNSPLHF.